Shown below are 21 T cell receptor beta chains from a single sample sequenced in a study of blood T cell repertoires in COVID-19. The data were produced by immunoSEQ multiplex PCR, yet TCRdb's version contains in-frame clones alone and is incomplete. The table has 150,000 to 200,000 clones, roughly 80% seen once. Sequences were obtained from PBMCs or T cells enriched from blood (not recorded which). The receptors here all came from a man aged 55 to 69 who had been exposed to COVID-19.

The J gene is TRBJ1-5, the V gene TRBV6-1, with TRBD1 as a possible D gene (5 bases). Between the trimmed V and J ends, which lost 3 bases and 1 base, there was a span of 13 bases. Germline loops: CDR1 MNHNS, CDR2 SASEGT. The CDR3 sequence is 16 residues long. CDR3 coding DNA: TGTGCCAGCAGTGATGGGGGACTGTTGAGCAATCAGCCCCAGCATTTT. Translating gives CASSDGGLLSNQPQHF.

This sequence joins TRBV2 and TRBJ1-5; 7 bases map to TRBD1. V lost 4 bases, J lost 0 bases, and 6 bases stayed unmatched. The length of the CDR3 is 16 residues. CDR1 and CDR2 from the germline V gene are SNHLY and FYNNEI. CDR3 region: CASSAAGGYSNQPQHF. CDR3 DNA sequence: TGTGCCAGCAGTGCCGCAGGGGGATATAGCAATCAGCCCCAGCATTTT.

The J gene is TRBJ2-7, the V gene TRBV30, with 11 bases matching TRBD2. This CDR3 is built from 17 residues. V dropped 0 bases and J dropped 4; count of bases not matched to a gene: 11. Per germline, CDR1 GTSNPN and CDR2 SVGIG (reference sequence). The CDR3 DNA reads TGTGCCTGGAGTGTAAGGGCTGGACTAGCGGGTAATTACGAGCAGTACTTC. It codes for CAWSVRAGLAGNYEQYF.

This chain joins TRBV27 and TRBJ1-1, with TRBD1 matching 7 bases. CDR1 and CDR2 (germline): MNHEY, SMNVEV (reference sequence). Losses at the gene ends were 1 base for V and 7 bases for J; bases not matched to a gene: 6. This CDR3 is 14 amino acids long. In nucleotides, the CDR3 is TGTGCCAGCAGTTTATATTCTGGACAGGTTGAAGCTTTCTTT. This gives the protein CASSLYSGQVEAFF.

This chain joins TRBV19 and TRBJ2-7; D not resolved. V lost 3 bases and J lost 0, with 9 bases in between. The CDR3 is 14 amino acids. CDR1 and CDR2 (germline): LNHDA, SQIVND (reference sequence). Written as DNA, the CDR3 is TGTGCCAGTAGTATGGGCATTAGCTCCTACGAGCAGTACTTC. Protein sequence: CASSMGISSYEQYF.

The V gene is TRBV5-6, the J gene TRBJ2-7, with D hard to call. The V and J ends lost 0 bases and 3 bases respectively, with 7 bases between them. This CDR3 has 13 amino acids. Germline CDR1 and CDR2: SGHDT and YYEEEE. In nucleotides, the CDR3 is TGTGCCAGCAGCTTGGGACTTGGCTACGAGCAGTACTTC. It is translated as CASSLGLGYEQYF.

The V call is TRBV11-2, the J call TRBJ2-3, with 7 nucleotides matching TRBD2. V lost 3 bases and J lost 2; bases outside the gene matches: 2. Germline CDR1 reads SGHAT; CDR2 reads FQNNGV. CDR3 size: 14 residues. CDR3 in DNA: TGTGCCAGCAGCTTCCGGGACTACACAGATACGCAGTATTTT. Translation: CASSFRDYTDTQYF.

V is TRBV4-3 and J is TRBJ2-7; a possible D gene is TRBD1 (5 bases). The CDR3 length is 14 residues. Germline assignment: CDR1 LGHNA and CDR2 YSLEER. Trimming shortened V by 2 bases and J by 1 base, and 9 bases separated the two germline ends. CDR3 sequence (DNA): TGCGCCAGCAGCCAATTTCGACAGTCCTACGAGCAGTACTTC. This gives the protein CASSQFRQSYEQYF.

This chain connects TRBV2 to TRBJ1-1; D is ambiguous. Per the germline V gene, CDR1 is SNHLY and CDR2 is FYNNEI. Trimming removed 6 bases at V and 4 bases at J, with 15 bases between. This CDR3 is 14 amino acids long. The CDR3 protein is CASSVSPGSTEAFF. CDR3 DNA: TGTGCCAGCAGCGTAAGCCCGGGGAGCACTGAAGCTTTCTTT. Combining the CDR3 with reference TRBV2 and TRBJ1-1 gives the whole variable domain EPEVTQTPSHQVTQMGQEVILRCVPISNHLYFYWYRQILGQKVEFLVSFYNNEISEKSEIFDDQFSVERPDGSNFTLKIRSTKLEDSAMYFCASSVSPGSTEAFFGQGTRLTVV.

The gene calls are TRBV7-2 and TRBJ2-3, with a tentative D call TRBD1 (8 bases). The V end lost 4 bases, the J end lost 0 bases, and 14 bases lay between the germline ends. The length of the CDR3 is 16 residues. CDR1 and CDR2 from the germline V gene are SGHTA and FQGNSA. CDR3 DNA sequence: TGTGCCAGCAGCTCCGGACAGGGAGGGAGCACAGATACGCAGTATTTT. Protein product: CASSSGQGGSTDTQYF.

The rearrangement uses TRBV15 and TRBJ1-2, with D unresolved. V was pared by 3 bases and J by 1 base, with 9 bases between. Germline CDR1 LNHNV, CDR2 YYDKDF (reference sequence). The CDR3 runs to 14 residues. CDR3 nucleotide sequence: TGTGCCACCAGCAGTGGTCCGGGTAACTATGGCTACACCTTC. Its translation is CATSSGPGNYGYTF.

The sample holds one count of this clone. This sequence joins TRBV5-4 and TRBJ2-5; 12 bases fit TRBD1. After removal of 4 bases from V and 2 bases from J, the junction contained 9 bases not matched to a gene. Per the germline V gene, CDR1 is SGHNT and CDR2 is YYREEE (reference sequence). CDR3 length: 17 residues. The CDR3 is CASSPAGTGGRQETQYF. In DNA form, the CDR3 reads TGTGCCAGCAGCCCGGCCGGGACAGGGGGCCGTCAAGAGACCCAGTACTTC.

The V gene is TRBV27, the J gene TRBJ2-1; TRBD2 might be the D (6 bases). The V and J ends lost 2 bases and 8 bases respectively, with 16 bases between them. Germline V gene data show CDR1 as MNHEY and CDR2 as SMNVEV (reference sequence). The CDR3 consists of 15 residues. CDR3 sequence reads: CASSLLSGAADEQFF. In nucleotides, the CDR3 is TGTGCCAGCAGTTTACTTTCGGGAGCCGCAGATGAGCAGTTCTTC.

The sample holds a few counts of this clone. The V call is TRBV3-1 (or the pseudogene TRBV3-2), the J call TRBJ1-6; TRBD1 might be the D (5 bases). The CDR3 contains 14 residues. Germline assignment: CDR1 LGHDT and CDR2 YNNKEL (reference sequence). V was pared by 5 bases and J by 18 bases, with 23 bases between. The CDR3 protein is CASSEASQGATAHF. The CDR3 region has the DNA TGTGCCAGCAGCGAAGCCTCGCAGGGCGCAACGGCCCACTTT.

The chain joins TRBV5-1 to TRBJ1-4, with TRBD1 identical over 7 bases. The CDR3 spans 16 residues. In germline, CDR1 is SGHRS, CDR2 YFSETQ. Unmatched junction bases numbered 13, after V lost 2 bases and J lost 9 bases. CDR3 sequence reads: CASSLVLSPGQKKLFF. CDR3 DNA sequence: TGCGCCAGCAGCTTAGTATTGAGTCCGGGACAGAAAAAACTGTTTTTT.

The J gene is TRBJ1-1, the V gene TRBV2, with D unresolved. Per the germline V gene, CDR1 is SNHLY and CDR2 is FYNNEI. This CDR3 spans 12 amino acids. V was pared by 9 bases and J by 6 bases, with 14 bases between. The CDR3 bases are TGTGCCAGTCGAGGGCTAAGCCCTGAAGCTTTCTTT. This sequence encodes CASRGLSPEAFF.

The chain uses TRBV7-8 and TRBJ2-1, with D possibly matching TRBD2 (6 bases). Germline V gives CDR1 SGHVS, CDR2 FQNEAQ. Trimming shortened V by 5 bases and J by 2 bases, and 13 bases separated the two germline ends. This CDR3 spans 15 amino acids. The CDR3 spells CASSPPEGPYNEQFF. DNA for the CDR3: TGTGCCAGCAGCCCACCGGAGGGTCCCTACAATGAGCAGTTCTTC.

V and J are TRBV11-2 and TRBJ2-2; D uncertain. Trimming left V 3 bases short and J 2 bases short, with 7 bases between. The CDR3 has 14 amino acids. CDR1 and CDR2 (germline): SGHAT, FQNNGV. The chain's CDR3 is CASSFSTNTGELFF. The CDR3 DNA reads TGTGCCAGCAGCTTCTCGACTAACACCGGGGAGCTGTTTTTT.

The J gene is TRBJ1-5, the V gene TRBV7-8, with D hard to call. From germline, CDR1 is SGHVS and CDR2 FQNEAQ. V lost 5 bases and J 7 bases, leaving 12 bases between the germline ends. CDR3 length: 13 residues. The CDR3 region has the DNA TGTGCCAGCAGCCGCCTCCCCGAGCAGCCCCAGCATTTT. It is translated as CASSRLPEQPQHF.

The chain couples TRBV9 to TRBJ2-1, with D perhaps matching TRBD1 (6 bases). Germline V gene lookup returns CDR1 SGDLS and CDR2 YYNGEE. The CDR3 length is 15 residues. V was pared by 2 bases and J by 8 bases, with 17 bases between. The CDR3 loop is CASSVQGPTGDEQFF. CDR3 DNA: TGTGCCAGCAGCGTTCAGGGGCCAACCGGCGATGAGCAGTTCTTC.

This sequence joins TRBV12-5 and TRBJ2-1; TRBD2 matches at 7 bases. Trimming removed 11 bases from V and 8 bases from J; junction bases left unmatched: 6. The CDR3 has 11 residues. Germline values: CDR1 LGHNT, CDR2 FRNRAP. CDR3 nucleotide sequence: TGTGCTCCGACTAGCACGGATGAGCAGTTCTTC. Translation gives CAPTSTDEQFF.